The 2 T cell receptor beta chains below all came from one sample that was sequenced in a study of shared clonotypes between healthy human individuals. The assay was immunoSEQ multiplex PCR, and TCRdb's table has in-frame clones only and misses some. Of about 300,000 clones listed, around 67% were seen once; the top ten hold 9% to 12%. The source material was memory CD4+ T cells sorted from blood. The subset here: CD45RA-negative fraction. These TCRs come from a man younger than 45 in good health.

This clone was observed a few times. The rearrangement uses TRBV10-3 and TRBJ1-2; 7 bases align to TRBD1. The CDR3 consists of 15 residues. CDR1 and CDR2 from the germline V gene are ENHRY and SYGVKD. V was clipped by 3 bases and J by 4 bases; unmatched bases: 8. The CDR3 loop is CAISDPPTGIYGYTF. In DNA form, the CDR3 reads TGTGCCATCAGTGACCCCCCGACAGGGATCTATGGCTACACCTTC.

This rearrangement joins TRBV29-1 to TRBJ2-3; D is ambiguous. Trimming pared 0 bases from V and 4 bases from J, leaving 5 bases between. Germline values: CDR1 SQVTM, CDR2 ANQGSEA. The CDR3 spans 12 residues. Here the CDR3 reads CSVEDGSDTQYF. CDR3 nucleotides: TGCAGCGTTGAAGACGGATCAGATACGCAGTATTTT.